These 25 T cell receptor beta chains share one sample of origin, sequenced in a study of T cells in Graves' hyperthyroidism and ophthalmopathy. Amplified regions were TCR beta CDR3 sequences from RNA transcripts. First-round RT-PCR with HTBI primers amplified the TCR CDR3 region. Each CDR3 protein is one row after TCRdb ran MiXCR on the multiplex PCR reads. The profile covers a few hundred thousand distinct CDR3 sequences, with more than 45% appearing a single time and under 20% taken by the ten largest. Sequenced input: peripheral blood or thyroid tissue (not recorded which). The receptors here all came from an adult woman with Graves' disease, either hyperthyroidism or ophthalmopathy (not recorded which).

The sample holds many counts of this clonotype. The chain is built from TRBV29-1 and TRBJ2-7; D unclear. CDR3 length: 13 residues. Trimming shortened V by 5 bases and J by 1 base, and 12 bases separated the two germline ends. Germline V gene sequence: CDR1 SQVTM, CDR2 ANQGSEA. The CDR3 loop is CSVFAEQSYEQYF. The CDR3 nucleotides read TGCAGCGTTTTTGCGGAGCAGTCCTACGAGCAGTACTTC.

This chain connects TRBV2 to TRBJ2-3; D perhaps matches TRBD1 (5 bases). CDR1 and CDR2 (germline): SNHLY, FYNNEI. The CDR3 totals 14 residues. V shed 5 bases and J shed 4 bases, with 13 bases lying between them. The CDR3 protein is CASSPGRDSDTQYF. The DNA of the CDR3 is TGTGCCAGCAGTCCGGGCAGGGATTCAGATACGCAGTATTTT. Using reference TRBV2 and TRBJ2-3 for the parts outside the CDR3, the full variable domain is EPEVTQTPSHQVTQMGQEVILRCVPISNHLYFYWYRQILGQKVEFLVSFYNNEISEKSEIFDDQFSVERPDGSNFTLKIRSTKLEDSAMYFCASSPGRDSDTQYFGPGTRLTVL.

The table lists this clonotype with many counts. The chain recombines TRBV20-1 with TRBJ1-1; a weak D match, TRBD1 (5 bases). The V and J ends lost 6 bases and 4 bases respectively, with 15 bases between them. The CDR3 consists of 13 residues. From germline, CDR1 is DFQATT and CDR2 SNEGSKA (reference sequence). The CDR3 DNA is TGCAGTGCCCGCCAGACAGCGAGCACTGAAGCTTTCTTT. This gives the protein CSARQTASTEAFF.

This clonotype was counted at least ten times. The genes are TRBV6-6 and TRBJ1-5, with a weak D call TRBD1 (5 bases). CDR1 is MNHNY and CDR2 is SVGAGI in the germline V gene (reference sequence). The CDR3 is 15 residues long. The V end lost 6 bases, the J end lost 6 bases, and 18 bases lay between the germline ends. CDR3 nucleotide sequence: TGTGCCAGCAGGGGGGTGTACGAGGGCGGTCAGCCCCAGCATTTT. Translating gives CASRGVYEGGQPQHF.

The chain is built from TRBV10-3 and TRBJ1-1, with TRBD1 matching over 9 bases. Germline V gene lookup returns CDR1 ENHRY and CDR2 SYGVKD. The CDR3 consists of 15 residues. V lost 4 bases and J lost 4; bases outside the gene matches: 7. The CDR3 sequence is CAISVGQGRTTEAFF. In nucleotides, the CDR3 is TGTGCCATCAGTGTGGGACAGGGCCGCACCACTGAAGCTTTCTTT.

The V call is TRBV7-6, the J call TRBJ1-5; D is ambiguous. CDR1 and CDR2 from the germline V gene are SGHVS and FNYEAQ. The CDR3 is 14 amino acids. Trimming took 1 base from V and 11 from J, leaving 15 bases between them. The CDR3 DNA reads TGTGCCAGCAGCTTAGTAGTGGGTTTCGGGACCCAGCATTTT. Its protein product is CASSLVVGFGTQHF.

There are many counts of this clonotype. CDR3 DNA sequence: TGCAGTGCTTGGGTCCCGGCAGGCGAGATCTCTGGGGCCAACGTCCTGACTTTC. Translating it yields CSAWVPAGEISGANVLTF. V is TRBV20-1 and J is TRBJ2-6, with D uncertain. Trimming took off 5 bases at V and 0 bases at J, with 20 bases between the two ends. The V gene's germline CDR1 is DFQATT and CDR2 SNEGSKA (reference sequence). The CDR3 consists of 18 residues.

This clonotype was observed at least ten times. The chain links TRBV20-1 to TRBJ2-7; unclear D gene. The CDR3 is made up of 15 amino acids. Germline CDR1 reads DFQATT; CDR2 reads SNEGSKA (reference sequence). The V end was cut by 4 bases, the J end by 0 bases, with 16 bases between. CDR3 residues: CSAMGLRMNSYEQYF. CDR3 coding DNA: TGCAGTGCTATGGGATTGCGGATGAACTCCTACGAGCAGTACTTC.

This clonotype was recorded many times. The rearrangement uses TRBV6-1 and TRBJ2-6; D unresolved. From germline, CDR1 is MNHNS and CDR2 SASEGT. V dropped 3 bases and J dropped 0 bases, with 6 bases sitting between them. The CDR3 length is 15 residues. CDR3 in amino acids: CASSDEVSGANVLTF. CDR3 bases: TGTGCCAGCAGTGATGAAGTCTCTGGGGCCAACGTCCTGACTTTC.

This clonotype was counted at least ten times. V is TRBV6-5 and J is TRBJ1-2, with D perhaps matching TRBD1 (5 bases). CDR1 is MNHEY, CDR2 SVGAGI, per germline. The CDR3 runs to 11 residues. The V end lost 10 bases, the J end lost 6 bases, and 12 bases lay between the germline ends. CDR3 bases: TGTGCCACCATGAGAGGGGATGGCTACACCTTC. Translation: CATMRGDGYTF.

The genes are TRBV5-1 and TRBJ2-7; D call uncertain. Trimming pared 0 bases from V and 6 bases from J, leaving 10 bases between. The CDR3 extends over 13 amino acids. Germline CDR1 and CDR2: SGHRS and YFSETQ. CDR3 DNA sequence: TGCGCCAGCAGCTTGGGGGAAAATGGCGAGCAGTACTTC. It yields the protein CASSLGENGEQYF.

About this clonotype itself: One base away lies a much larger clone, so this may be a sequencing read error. CDR3 amino acids: CAISYNPGGGYGYTF. CDR3 DNA sequence: TGTGCCATCAGTTACAACCCAGGGGGCGGGTATGGCTACACCTTC. The chain uses TRBV6-5 and TRBJ1-2, with TRBD1 matching over 8 bases. Germline assignment: CDR1 MNHEY and CDR2 SVGAGI. The CDR3 has 15 residues.

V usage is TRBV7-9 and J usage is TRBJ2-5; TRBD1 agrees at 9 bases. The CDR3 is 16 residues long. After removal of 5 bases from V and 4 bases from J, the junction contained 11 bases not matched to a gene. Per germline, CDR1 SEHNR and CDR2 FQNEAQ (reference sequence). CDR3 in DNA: TGTGCCAGCAGCGCCGTCGGGACAGGGTTGGTAGAGACCCAGTACTTC. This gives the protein CASSAVGTGLVETQYF.

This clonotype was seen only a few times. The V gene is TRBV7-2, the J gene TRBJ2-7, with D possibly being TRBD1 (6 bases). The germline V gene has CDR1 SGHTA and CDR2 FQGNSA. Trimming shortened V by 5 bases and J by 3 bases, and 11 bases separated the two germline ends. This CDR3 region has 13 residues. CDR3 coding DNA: TGTGCCAGCAGCCGACAGGTTAGCTACGAGCAGTACTTC. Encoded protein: CASSRQVSYEQYF. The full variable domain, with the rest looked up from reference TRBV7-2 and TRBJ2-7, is GAGVSQSPSNKVTEKGKDVELRCDPISGHTALYWYRQSLGQGLEFLIYFQGNSAPDKSGLPSDRFSAERTGGSVSTLTIQRTQQEDSAVYLCASSRQVSYEQYFGPGTRLTVT.

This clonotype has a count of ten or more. CDR3 loop: CASSEFIGIDGYTF. In DNA form, the CDR3 reads TGTGCCAGCAGTGAATTCATAGGGATCGATGGCTACACCTTC. This chain uses TRBV25-1 with TRBJ1-2; no clear D. V was clipped by 1 base and J by 6 bases, with 12 bases between them. Germline V gene sequence: CDR1 MGHDK, CDR2 SYGVNS. This CDR3 region has 14 residues.

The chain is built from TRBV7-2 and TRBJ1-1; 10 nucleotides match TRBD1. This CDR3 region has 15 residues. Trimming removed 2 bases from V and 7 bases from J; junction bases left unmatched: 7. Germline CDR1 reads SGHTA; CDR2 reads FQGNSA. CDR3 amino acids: CASSLLTGGLGEAFF. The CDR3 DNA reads TGTGCCAGCAGCTTATTGACAGGGGGCCTTGGTGAAGCTTTCTTT.

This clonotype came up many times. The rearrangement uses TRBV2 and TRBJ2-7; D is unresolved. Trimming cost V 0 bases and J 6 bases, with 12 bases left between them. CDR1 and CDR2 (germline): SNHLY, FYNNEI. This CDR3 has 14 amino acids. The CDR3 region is CASSEALRVSEQYF. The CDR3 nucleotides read TGTGCCAGCAGTGAAGCGCTTCGCGTCTCCGAGCAGTACTTC.

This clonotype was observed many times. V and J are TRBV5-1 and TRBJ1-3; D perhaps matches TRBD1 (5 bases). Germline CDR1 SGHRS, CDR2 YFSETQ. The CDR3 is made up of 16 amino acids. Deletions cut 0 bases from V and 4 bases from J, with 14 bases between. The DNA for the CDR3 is TGCGCCAGCAGCTTGGTAGGGGATGACGGAGGAAACACCATATATTTT. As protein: CASSLVGDDGGNTIYF.

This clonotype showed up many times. The CDR3 nucleotides read TGCGCCAGCAGCCGGACAGGGGACTACGAGCAGTACTTC. Encoded protein: CASSRTGDYEQYF. This chain connects TRBV5-1 to TRBJ2-7; 9 nucleotides agree with TRBD1. The CDR3 consists of 13 residues. Germline values: CDR1 SGHRS, CDR2 YFSETQ. V dropped 4 bases and J dropped 3; count of bases not matched to a gene: 2.

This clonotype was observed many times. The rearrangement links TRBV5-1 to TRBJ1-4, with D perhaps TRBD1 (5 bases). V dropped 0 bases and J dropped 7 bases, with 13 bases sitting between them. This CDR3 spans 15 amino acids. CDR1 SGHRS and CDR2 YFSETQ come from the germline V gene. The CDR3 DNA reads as TGCGCCAGCAGCTTGGTTGGCAGTGGGGGTGAAAAACTGTTTTTT. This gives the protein CASSLVGSGGEKLFF.

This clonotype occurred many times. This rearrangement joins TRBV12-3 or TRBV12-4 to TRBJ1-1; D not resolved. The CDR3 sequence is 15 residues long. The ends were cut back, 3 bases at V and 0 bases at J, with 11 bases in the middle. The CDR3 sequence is CASSFFSTLNTEAFF. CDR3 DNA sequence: TGTGCCAGCAGTTTTTTCAGTACGTTGAACACTGAAGCTTTCTTT.

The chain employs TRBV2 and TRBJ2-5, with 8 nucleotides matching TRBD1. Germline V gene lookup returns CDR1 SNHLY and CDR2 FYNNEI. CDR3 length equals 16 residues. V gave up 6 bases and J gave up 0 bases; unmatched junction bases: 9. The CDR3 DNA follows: TGTGCCAGCAGGGTTGGGACAGGCCCCCACCAAGAGACCCAGTACTTC. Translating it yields CASRVGTGPHQETQYF. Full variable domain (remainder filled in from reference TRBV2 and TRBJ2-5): EPEVTQTPSHQVTQMGQEVILRCVPISNHLYFYWYRQILGQKVEFLVSFYNNEISEKSEIFDDQFSVERPDGSNFTLKIRSTKLEDSAMYFCASRVGTGPHQETQYFGPGTRLLVL.

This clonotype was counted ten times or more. CDR3: CASSSLDTGKDTEAFF. The CDR3 region has the DNA TGTGCCAGCAGCTCCCTCGACACCGGGAAGGACACTGAAGCTTTCTTT. The V and J genes are TRBV9 and TRBJ1-1, with D uncertain. The length of the CDR3 is 16 residues. The V gene lost 4 bases and the J gene lost 3 bases, with 19 bases spanning the gap. Germline CDR1 SGDLS, CDR2 YYNGEE.

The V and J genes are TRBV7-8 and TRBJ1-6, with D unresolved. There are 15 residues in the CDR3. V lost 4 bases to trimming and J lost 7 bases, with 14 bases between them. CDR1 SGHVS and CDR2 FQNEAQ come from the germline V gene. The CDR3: CASSYLAPLNSPLHF. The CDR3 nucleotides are TGTGCCAGCAGCTACTTAGCACCTTTGAATTCACCCCTCCACTTT.

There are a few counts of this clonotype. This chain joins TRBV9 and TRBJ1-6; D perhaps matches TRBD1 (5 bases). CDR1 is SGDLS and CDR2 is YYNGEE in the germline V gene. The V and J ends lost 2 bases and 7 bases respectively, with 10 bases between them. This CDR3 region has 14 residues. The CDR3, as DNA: TGTGCCAGCAGCGTTCAGGGCGGGAATTCACCCCTCCACTTT. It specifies CASSVQGGNSPLHF.